This T cell receptor beta chain was sequenced during a study of T cell repertoires and HLA-DP antigens. Looking at the study overall: DNA input averaged approximately 220 ng in sorted CD137+CD4+ and 900 to 1,500 ng in pre-culture CD4+. Overall study findings and caveats: Against both alloantigens, CD137+ clonality was similar, roughly 0.39. Average cumulative frequency of previously undetected clones was approximately 34% against one allele and around 50% against the other.

The CDR3 is 14 amino acids. The V gene's germline CDR1 is MNHNS and CDR2 SASEGT. V lost 4 bases to trimming and J lost 0 bases, with 10 bases between them. In regard to this clone: Its antigen is unknown.

Produced via immunoSEQ multiplex PCR; TCRdb's table is partial and in-frame only. The sample contains 75,000 to 90,000 clones, approximately 89% of which appear only once. Purity of the untouched CD4+ T cells was 95% to 98%. Sequencing was done on a sample of CD4+ T cells from PBMCs. The genes are TRBV6-1 and TRBJ2-7; TRBD1 or TRBD2 may be the D gene (6 bases each). The TCR was taken from a man over 45 in good health and CMV-seronegative. CDR3 sequence (DNA): TGTGCCAGCAGTGTAGGGGGGTCCTCCTACGAGCAGTACTTC. It codes for CASSVGGSSYEQYF.